The clone carrying this T cell receptor (beta chain) came up a few times. This sample stems from a study of blood T cell repertoires in COVID-19. Here immunoSEQ multiplex PCR was the method, and the copy in TCRdb shows in-frame clones only, minus some. The table lists about 180,000 clones, 87% of them singletons. Germline V gives CDR1 MNHEY, CDR2 SMNVEV (reference sequence). This CDR3 comprises 13 residues. The ends lost 5 bases at V and 6 bases at J; junction bases unmatched: 3. This clonotype originated in an older woman with COVID-19, enrolled during active disease. Sequencing input: peripheral blood. The V call is TRBV27, the J call TRBJ1-5; 8 bases fit TRBD1. The CDR3 loop reads CASSPTGVQPQHF. The CDR3 coding sequence is TGTGCCAGCAGTCCGACAGGGGTTCAGCCCCAGCATTTT.